This T cell receptor (beta chain) was retrieved from a study of response to subunit inactivated influenza vaccine. General study points: The authors proposed limited new T cell recruitment per seasonal influenza vaccination.

From the RT-PCR reads, TCRdb called clonotypes with MiXCR, one entry per CDR3 protein. The sample has about 300,000 distinct CDR3 sequences, over 20% seen once. Details on this clonotype: No antigen is known for it.

The TCR sequence derives from a man between 50 and 70 years old who received an inactivated influenza vaccine. Specimen: PBMCs from blood, collected 21 months after vaccination.

This CDR3 is CASSLPGTSGNTDTQYF. CDR3 coding DNA: TGCGCCAGCAGCTTGCCCGGGACTAGCGGCAACACAGATACGCAGTATTTT. V usage is TRBV5-1 and J usage is TRBJ2-3; 11 nucleotides agree with TRBD2. V shed 1 base and J 2 bases; nucleotides not matched to a gene: 6. The CDR3 is 17 residues long. The germline V gene encodes CDR1 SGHRS and CDR2 YFSETQ.